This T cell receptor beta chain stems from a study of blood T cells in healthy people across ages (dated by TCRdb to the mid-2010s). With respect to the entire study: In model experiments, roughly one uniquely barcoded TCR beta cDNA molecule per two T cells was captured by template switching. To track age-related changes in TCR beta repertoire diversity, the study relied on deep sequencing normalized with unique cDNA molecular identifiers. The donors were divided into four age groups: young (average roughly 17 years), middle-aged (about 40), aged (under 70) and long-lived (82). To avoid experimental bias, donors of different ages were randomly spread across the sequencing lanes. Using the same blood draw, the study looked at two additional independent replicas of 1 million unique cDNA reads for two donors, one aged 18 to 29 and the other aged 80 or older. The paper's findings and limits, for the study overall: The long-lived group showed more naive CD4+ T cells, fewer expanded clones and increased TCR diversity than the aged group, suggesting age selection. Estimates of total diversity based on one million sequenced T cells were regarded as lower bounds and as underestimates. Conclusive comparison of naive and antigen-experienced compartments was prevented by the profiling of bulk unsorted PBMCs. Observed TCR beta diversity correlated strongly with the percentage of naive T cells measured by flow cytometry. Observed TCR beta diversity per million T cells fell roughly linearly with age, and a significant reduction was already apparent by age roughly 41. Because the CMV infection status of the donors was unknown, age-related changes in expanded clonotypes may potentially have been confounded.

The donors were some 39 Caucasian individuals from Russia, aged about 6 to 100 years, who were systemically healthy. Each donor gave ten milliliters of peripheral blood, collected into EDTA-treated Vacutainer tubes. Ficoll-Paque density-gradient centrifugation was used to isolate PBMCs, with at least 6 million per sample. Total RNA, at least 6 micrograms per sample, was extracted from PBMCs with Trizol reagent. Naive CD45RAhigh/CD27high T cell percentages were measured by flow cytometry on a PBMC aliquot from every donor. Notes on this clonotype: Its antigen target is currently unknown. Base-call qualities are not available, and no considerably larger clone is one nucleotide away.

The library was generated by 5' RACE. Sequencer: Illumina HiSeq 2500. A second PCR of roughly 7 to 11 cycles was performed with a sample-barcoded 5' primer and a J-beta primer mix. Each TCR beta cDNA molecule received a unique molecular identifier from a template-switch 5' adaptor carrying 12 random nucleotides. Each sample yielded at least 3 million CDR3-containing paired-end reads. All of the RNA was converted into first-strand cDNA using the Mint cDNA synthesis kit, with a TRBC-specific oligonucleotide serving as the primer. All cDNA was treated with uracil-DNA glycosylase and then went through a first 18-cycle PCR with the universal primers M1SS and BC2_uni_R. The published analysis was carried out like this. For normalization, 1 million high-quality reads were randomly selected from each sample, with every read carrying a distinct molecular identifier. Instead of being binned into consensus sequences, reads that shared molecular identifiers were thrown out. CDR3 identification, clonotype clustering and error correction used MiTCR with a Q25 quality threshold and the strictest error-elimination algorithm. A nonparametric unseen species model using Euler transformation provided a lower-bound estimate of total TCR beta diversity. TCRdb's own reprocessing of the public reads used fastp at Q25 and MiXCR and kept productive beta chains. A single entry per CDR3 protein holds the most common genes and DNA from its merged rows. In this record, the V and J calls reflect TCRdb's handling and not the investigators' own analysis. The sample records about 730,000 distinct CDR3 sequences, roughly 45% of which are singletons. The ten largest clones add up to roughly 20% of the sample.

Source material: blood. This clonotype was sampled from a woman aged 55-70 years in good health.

The CDR3 in this case is CASSPIAGGHEQFF. Here is the DNA: TGTGCCAGCAGCCCAATAGCGGGGGGGCATGAGCAGTTCTTC. The rearranged segments are TRBV7-9 and TRBJ2-1; 11 bases in the junction line up with TRBD2. Germline trimming amounts to 5 bases on V and 8 bases on J, with 5 as the count of junction bases outside the gene matches. The CDR3 holds 14 amino acids from the cysteine to the phenylalanine. Only the CDR3 part of the read is kept: 42 bases, read in frame from the first base. The germline V gene (reference sequence) provides CDR1 SEHNR and CDR2 FQNEAQ.